This is a list of T cell receptor beta chains from one sample in a study of Ad26.COV2.S vaccination and SARS-CoV-2 variants. Some clones are missing from TCRdb's copy, which holds only in-frame ones; the method was immunoSEQ multiplex PCR. The sample includes 500,000 or so clones, around nine tenths of them seen just once. The sequencing here drew on peripheral blood, taken in a trial of Ad26.COV2.S vaccine versus placebo. The source of these receptors is a person between 18 and 59 years old who received the Ad26.COV2.S COVID-19 vaccine or a placebo. The CDR3 runs from the conserved cysteine through the conserved F or W. D genes are given only for firm matches. Some rows have no size entry. The others give once, few or many, or a class for an expanded clone.

d_call: NA; j_call: TRBJ2-1; clone_size: NA; v_call: TRBV12-1; cdr3_aa: CASSFVTGPRLYNEQFF; cdr3_nt: TGTGCCAGCAGCTTTGTCACGGGGCCCCGTCTTTACAATGAGCAGTTCTTC
d_call: NA; j_call: TRBJ2-7; clone_size: NA; v_call: TRBV5-8; cdr3_aa: CASSPDGPGRSYEQYF; cdr3_nt: TGTGCCAGCAGCCCCGATGGGCCAGGGAGGTCCTACGAGCAGTACTTC
d_call: TRBD1; j_call: TRBJ2-2; clone_size: NA; v_call: TRBV6-5; cdr3_aa: CASSDSTGGTGELFF; cdr3_nt: TGTGCCAGCAGTGACTCAACAGGGGGCACCGGGGAGCTGTTTTTT
d_call: TRBD2; j_call: TRBJ2-1; clone_size: NA; v_call: TRBV30; cdr3_aa: CACGTSAIHEQFF; cdr3_nt: TGTGCCTGTGGGACTAGCGCCATCCATGAGCAGTTCTTC
d_call: NA; j_call: TRBJ2-7; clone_size: NA; v_call: TRBV23-1; cdr3_aa: CASSQILTGESSYEQYF; cdr3_nt: TGCGCCAGCAGTCAAATCTTAACAGGAGAATCCTCCTACGAGCAGTACTTC
d_call: NA; j_call: TRBJ2-1; clone_size: NA; v_call: TRBV5-1; cdr3_aa: CASRQEGSYNEQFF; cdr3_nt: TGCGCCAGCAGACAGGAGGGCTCCTACAATGAGCAGTTCTTC
d_call: NA; j_call: TRBJ2-7; clone_size: NA; v_call: TRBV12-3/TRBV12-4; cdr3_aa: CATSTSRAYEQYF; cdr3_nt: TGTGCCACCTCAACTAGCCGAGCCTACGAGCAGTACTTC
d_call: TRBD1; j_call: TRBJ2-3; clone_size: once; v_call: TRBV6-6; cdr3_aa: CASSLPRGGTGGSGSTDTQYF; cdr3_nt: TGTGCCAGCAGCCTCCCCCGGGGTGGGACAGGGGGTAGCGGTAGCACAGATACGCAGTATTTT
d_call: NA; j_call: TRBJ2-2; clone_size: NA; v_call: TRBV14; cdr3_aa: CASSQVGIVNTGELFF; cdr3_nt: TGTGCCAGCAGCCAAGTGGGAATCGTGAACACCGGGGAGCTGTTTTTT
d_call: TRBD1; j_call: TRBJ2-7; clone_size: NA; v_call: TRBV2; cdr3_aa: CASSVPMGQSYEQYF; cdr3_nt: TGTGCCAGCAGTGTCCCAATGGGACAGAGCTACGAGCAGTACTTC
d_call: NA; j_call: TRBJ2-1; clone_size: NA; v_call: TRBV9; cdr3_aa: CASSVVSNEQFF; cdr3_nt: TGTGCCAGCAGCGTAGTTTCCAATGAGCAGTTCTTC
d_call: NA; j_call: TRBJ1-3; clone_size: NA; v_call: TRBV5-6; cdr3_aa: CASSVRVGSGSGNTIYF; cdr3_nt: TGTGCCAGCAGCGTCCGGGTGGGCTCCGGCTCTGGAAACACCATATATTTT
d_call: TRBD2; j_call: TRBJ2-7; clone_size: NA; v_call: TRBV2; cdr3_aa: CASSGRLAGGLVGYEQYF; cdr3_nt: TGTGCCAGCAGCGGTAGACTAGCGGGAGGCCTGGTGGGCTACGAGCAGTACTTC
d_call: TRBD2; j_call: TRBJ2-3; clone_size: NA; v_call: TRBV24-1; cdr3_aa: CATSGRRDYTLRTDTQYF; cdr3_nt: TGTGCCACCAGTGGTAGGCGGGACTACACGCTACGAACAGATACGCAGTATTTT
d_call: NA; j_call: TRBJ2-2; clone_size: NA; v_call: TRBV6-5; cdr3_aa: CASSFLGVGTGELFF; cdr3_nt: TGTGCCAGCAGTTTCCTCGGGGTGGGCACCGGGGAGCTGTTTTTT
d_call: NA; j_call: TRBJ1-2; clone_size: once; v_call: TRBV5-6; cdr3_aa: CASSDTNYGYTF; cdr3_nt: TGTGCCAGCTCCGACACGAACTATGGCTACACCTTC
d_call: NA; j_call: TRBJ1-3; clone_size: NA; v_call: TRBV5-1; cdr3_aa: CASSPNTDRPGNTIYF; cdr3_nt: TGCGCCAGCAGTCCCAACACAGACAGACCCGGAAACACCATATATTTT
d_call: NA; j_call: TRBJ2-5; clone_size: NA; v_call: TRBV15; cdr3_aa: CATSRDDETQYF; cdr3_nt: TGTGCCACCAGCAGAGATGACGAGACCCAGTACTTC
d_call: NA; j_call: TRBJ2-3; clone_size: NA; v_call: TRBV7-3; cdr3_aa: CASSSGPMGLSTDTQYF; cdr3_nt: TGTGCCAGCAGCTCAGGACCGATGGGCCTAAGCACAGATACGCAGTATTTT
d_call: NA; j_call: TRBJ1-6; clone_size: NA; v_call: TRBV29-1; cdr3_aa: CSVDTGSNSPLHF; cdr3_nt: TGCAGCGTTGACACAGGGTCGAATTCACCCCTCCACTTT
d_call: NA; j_call: TRBJ1-5; clone_size: NA; v_call: TRBV6-2/TRBV6-3; cdr3_aa: CASSSQGHYQPQHF; cdr3_nt: TGTGCCAGCAGTTCTCAGGGGCACTATCAGCCCCAGCATTTT
d_call: NA; j_call: TRBJ1-6; clone_size: few; v_call: TRBV7-9; cdr3_aa: CASSLRPDNSPLHF; cdr3_nt: TGTGCCAGCAGCTTAAGGCCCGATAATTCACCCCTCCACTTT